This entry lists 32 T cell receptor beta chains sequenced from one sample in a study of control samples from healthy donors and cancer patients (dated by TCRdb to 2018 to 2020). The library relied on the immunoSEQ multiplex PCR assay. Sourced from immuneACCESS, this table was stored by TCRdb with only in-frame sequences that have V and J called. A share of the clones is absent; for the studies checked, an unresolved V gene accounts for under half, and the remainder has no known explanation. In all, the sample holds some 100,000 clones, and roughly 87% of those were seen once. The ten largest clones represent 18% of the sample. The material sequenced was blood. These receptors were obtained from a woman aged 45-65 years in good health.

CDR3 amino acids: CASSREGVYEQFF. CDR3 DNA: TGTGCCAGCAGCCGAGAGGGGGTTTATGAGCAGTTCTTC. The gene calls are TRBV5-4 and TRBJ2-1; maybe TRBD1 (6 bases). V gave up 4 bases and J gave up 8 bases, with 13 bases separating them. The CDR3 sequence is 13 residues long. Germline V lookup: CDR1 SGHNT, CDR2 YYREEE (reference sequence).

The CDR3 region has the DNA TGTGCCAGCAGTGAACTGTATGGCCCCAGGGGCTACGAGCAGTACGTC. Its translation: CASSELYGPRGYEQYV. The J gene is TRBJ2-7, the V gene TRBV6-1, with a possible D match to TRBD1 (6 bases). The V gene lost 2 bases and the J gene lost 3 bases, with 17 bases spanning the gap. The CDR3 is 16 amino acids. The germline V gene encodes CDR1 MNHNS and CDR2 SASEGT.

The CDR3 nucleotides read TGTGCCAGCAGCAGGGGAGACAGGACCTATAATTCACCCCTCCACTTT. Encoded protein: CASSRGDRTYNSPLHF. J is TRBJ1-6 and V is TRBV5-5, with D possibly being TRBD1 (6 bases). The CDR3 has 16 residues. V dropped 4 bases and J dropped 2 bases, with 13 bases sitting between them. CDR1 SGHKS and CDR2 YYEKEE come from the germline V gene (reference sequence).

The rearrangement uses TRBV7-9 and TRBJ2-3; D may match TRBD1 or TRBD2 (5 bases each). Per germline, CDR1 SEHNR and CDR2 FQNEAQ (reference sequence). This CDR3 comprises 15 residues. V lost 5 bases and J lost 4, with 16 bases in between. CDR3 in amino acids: CASSPAHQGADTQYF. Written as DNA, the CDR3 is TGTGCCAGCAGCCCAGCCCATCAGGGAGCAGATACGCAGTATTTT.

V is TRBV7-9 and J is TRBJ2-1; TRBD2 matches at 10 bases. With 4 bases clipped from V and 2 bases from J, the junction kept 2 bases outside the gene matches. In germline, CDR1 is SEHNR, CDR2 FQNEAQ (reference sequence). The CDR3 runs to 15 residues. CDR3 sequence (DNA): TGTGCCAGCAGCTCGAGCGGGGGGGCCTACAATGAGCAGTTCTTC. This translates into CASSSSGGAYNEQFF. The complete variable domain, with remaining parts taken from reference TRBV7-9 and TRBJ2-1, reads DTGVSQNPRHKITKRGQNVTFRCDPISEHNRLYWYRQTLGQGPEFLTYFQNEAQLEKSRLLSDRFSAERPKGSFSTLEIQRTEQGDSAMYLCASSSSGGAYNEQFFGPGTRLTVL.

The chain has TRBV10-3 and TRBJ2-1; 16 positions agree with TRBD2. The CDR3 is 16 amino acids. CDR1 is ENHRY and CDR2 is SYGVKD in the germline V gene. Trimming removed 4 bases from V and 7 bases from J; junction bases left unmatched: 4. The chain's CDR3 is CAISAGTSGGGNEQFF. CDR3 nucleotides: TGTGCCATCAGTGCCGGGACTAGCGGGGGGGGGAATGAGCAGTTCTTC.

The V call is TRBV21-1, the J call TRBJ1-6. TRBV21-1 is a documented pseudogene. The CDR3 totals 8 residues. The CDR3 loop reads CASVAGAF. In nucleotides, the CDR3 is TGTGCCAGCGTTGCGGGGGCGTTT.

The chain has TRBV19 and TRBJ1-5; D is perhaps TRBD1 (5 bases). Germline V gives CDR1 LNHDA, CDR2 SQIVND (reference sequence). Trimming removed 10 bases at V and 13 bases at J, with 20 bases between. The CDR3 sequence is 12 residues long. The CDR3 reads CATKGRAASQHF. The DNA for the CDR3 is TGTGCCACCAAGGGCAGGGCCGCGTCTCAGCATTTT.

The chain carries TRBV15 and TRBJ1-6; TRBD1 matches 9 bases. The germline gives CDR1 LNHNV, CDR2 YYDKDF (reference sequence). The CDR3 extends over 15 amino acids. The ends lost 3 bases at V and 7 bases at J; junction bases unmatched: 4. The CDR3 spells CATSRTTGGNSPLHF. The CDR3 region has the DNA TGTGCCACCAGCAGGACTACAGGGGGCAATTCACCCCTCCACTTT.

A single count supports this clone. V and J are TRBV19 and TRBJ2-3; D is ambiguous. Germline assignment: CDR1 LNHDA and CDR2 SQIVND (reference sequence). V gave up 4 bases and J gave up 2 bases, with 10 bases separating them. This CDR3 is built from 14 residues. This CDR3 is CASSTRTDTDTQYF. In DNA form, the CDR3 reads TGTGCCAGTAGTACCCGGACGGACACAGATACGCAGTATTTT.

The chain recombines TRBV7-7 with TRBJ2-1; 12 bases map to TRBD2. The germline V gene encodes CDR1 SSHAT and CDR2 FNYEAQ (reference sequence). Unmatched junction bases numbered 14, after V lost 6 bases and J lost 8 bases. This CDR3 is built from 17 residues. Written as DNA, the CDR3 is TGTGCCAGCAGTAAGAGGACTAGCGGGACCCCCTTCGATGAGCAGTTCTTC. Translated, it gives CASSKRTSGTPFDEQFF.

DNA of the CDR3: TGCGCCAGCAGCCCTCAGGGAGACTACACCTTC. Residues: CASSPQGDYTF. The gene calls are TRBV5-1 and TRBJ1-2; perhaps TRBD1 as D (5 bases). Between the trimmed V and J ends, which lost 4 bases and 10 bases, there was a span of 11 bases. CDR1 and CDR2 from the germline V gene are SGHRS and YFSETQ. CDR3 size: 11 residues.

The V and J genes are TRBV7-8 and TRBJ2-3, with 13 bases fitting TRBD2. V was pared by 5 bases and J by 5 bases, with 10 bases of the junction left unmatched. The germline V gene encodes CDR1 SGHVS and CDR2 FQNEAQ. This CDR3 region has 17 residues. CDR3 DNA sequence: TGTGCCAGCAGCCCGCGGGGACTAGCGGGGCTCTTAGATACGCAGTATTTT. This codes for CASSPRGLAGLLDTQYF.

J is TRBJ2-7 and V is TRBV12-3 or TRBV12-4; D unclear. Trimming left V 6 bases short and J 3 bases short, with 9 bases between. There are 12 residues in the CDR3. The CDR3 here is CASRGLGYEQYF. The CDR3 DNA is TGTGCCAGCAGGGGATTAGGCTACGAGCAGTACTTC.

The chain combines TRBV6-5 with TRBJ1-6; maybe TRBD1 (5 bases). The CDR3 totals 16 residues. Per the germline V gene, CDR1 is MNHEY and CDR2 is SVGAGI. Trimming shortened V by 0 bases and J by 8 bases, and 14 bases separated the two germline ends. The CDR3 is CASSYSRQSRYSPLHF. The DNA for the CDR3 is TGTGCCAGCAGTTACTCGAGACAGAGTCGCTATTCACCCCTCCACTTT.

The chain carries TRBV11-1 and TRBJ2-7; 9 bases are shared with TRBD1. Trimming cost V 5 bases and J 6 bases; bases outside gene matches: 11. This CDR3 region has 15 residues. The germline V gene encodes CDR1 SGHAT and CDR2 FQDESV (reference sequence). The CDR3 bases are TGTGCCAGCAGCGACGGGACAGGGTGGTTGGCCGAGCAGTACTTC. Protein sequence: CASSDGTGWLAEQYF.

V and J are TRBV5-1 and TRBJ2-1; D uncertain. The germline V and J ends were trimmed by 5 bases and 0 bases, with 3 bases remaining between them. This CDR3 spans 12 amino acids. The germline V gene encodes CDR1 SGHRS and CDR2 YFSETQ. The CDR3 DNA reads TGCGCCAGCAGGGACTCCTACAATGAGCAGTTCTTC. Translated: CASRDSYNEQFF.

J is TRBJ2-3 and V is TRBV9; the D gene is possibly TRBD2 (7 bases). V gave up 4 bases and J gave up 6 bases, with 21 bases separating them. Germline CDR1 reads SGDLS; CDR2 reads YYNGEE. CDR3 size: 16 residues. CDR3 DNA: TGTGCCAGCAGCCCTAGTGTGGGGGGGCCCGGGGATACGCAGTATTTT. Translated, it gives CASSPSVGGPGDTQYF.

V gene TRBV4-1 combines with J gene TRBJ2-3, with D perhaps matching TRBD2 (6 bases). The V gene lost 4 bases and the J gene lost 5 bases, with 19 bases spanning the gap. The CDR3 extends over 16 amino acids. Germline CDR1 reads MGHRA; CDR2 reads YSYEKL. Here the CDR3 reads CASSPGDFRRGDTQYF. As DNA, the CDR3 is TGCGCCAGCAGCCCCGGGGACTTCAGAAGAGGAGATACGCAGTATTTT.

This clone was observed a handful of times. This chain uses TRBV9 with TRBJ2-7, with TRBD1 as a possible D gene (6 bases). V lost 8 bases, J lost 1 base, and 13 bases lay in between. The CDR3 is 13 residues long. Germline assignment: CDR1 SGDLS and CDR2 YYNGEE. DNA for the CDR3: TGTGCCAGTTCCATAGGACAGTCCTACGAGCAGTACTTC. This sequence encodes CASSIGQSYEQYF.

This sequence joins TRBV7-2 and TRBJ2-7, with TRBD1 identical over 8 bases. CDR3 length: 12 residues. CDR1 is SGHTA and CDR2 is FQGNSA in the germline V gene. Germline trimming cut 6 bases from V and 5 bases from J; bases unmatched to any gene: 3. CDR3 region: CASSGTGNEQYV. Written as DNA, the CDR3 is TGTGCCAGCAGTGGGACAGGCAACGAGCAGTACGTC.

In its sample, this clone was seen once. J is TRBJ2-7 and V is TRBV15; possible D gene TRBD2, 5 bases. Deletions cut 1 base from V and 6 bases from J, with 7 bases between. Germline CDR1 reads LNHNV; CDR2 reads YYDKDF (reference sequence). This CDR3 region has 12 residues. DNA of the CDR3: TGTGCCACCAGCAGAGTTGGGAGCGAGCAGTACTTC. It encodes CATSRVGSEQYF.

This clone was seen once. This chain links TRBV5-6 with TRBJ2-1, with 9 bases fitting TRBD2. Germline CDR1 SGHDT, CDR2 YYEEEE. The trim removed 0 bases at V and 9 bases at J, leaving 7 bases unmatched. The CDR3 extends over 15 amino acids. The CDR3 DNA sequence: TGTGCCAGCAGCTTGGGACTAGCGGTTGGGAGTGAGCAGTTCTTC. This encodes CASSLGLAVGSEQFF.

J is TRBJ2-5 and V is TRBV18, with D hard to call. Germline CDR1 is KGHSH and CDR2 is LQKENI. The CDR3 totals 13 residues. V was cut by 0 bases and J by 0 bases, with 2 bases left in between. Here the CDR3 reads CASSPPNQETQYF. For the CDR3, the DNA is TGTGCCAGCTCACCACCGAACCAAGAGACCCAGTACTTC.

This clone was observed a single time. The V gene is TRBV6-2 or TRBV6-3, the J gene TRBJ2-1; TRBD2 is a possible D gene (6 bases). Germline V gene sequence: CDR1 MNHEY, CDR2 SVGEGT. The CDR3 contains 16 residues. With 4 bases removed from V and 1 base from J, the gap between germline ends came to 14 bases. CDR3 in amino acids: CASSSFGGTSYNEQFF. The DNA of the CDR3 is TGTGCCAGCAGTTCCTTCGGCGGGACGTCCTACAATGAGCAGTTCTTC.

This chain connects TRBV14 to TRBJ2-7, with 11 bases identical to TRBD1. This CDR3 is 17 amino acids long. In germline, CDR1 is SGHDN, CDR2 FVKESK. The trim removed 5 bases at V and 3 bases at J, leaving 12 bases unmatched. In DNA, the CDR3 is TGTGCCAGCAGCTCAAGGACAGGGGGCCCGCCCGTCTACGAGCAGTACTTC. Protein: CASSSRTGGPPVYEQYF.

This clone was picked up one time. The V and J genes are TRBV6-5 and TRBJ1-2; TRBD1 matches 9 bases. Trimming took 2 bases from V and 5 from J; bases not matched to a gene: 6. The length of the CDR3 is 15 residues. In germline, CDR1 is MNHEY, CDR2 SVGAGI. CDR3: CASSYAGTGRYGYTF. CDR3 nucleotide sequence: TGTGCCAGCAGTTACGCCGGGACAGGGAGGTATGGCTACACCTTC.

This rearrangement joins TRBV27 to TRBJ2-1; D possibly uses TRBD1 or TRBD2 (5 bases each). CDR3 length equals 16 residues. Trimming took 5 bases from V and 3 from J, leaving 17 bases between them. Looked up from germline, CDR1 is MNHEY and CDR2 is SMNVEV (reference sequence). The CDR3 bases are TGTGCCAGCAGTGCCCCCGGGGCGGTTCACTACAATGAGCAGTTCTTC. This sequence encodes CASSAPGAVHYNEQFF.

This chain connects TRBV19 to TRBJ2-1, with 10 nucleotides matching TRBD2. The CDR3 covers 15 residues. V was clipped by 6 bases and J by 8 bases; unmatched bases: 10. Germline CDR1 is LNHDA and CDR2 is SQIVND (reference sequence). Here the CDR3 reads CASRRSSGSTDEQFF. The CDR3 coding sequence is TGTGCCAGTAGGAGGTCTAGCGGGAGTACCGATGAGCAGTTCTTC.

The CDR3 DNA sequence: TGTGCCAGCAGTTTAGGTCTTGGGGACACTGAAGCTTTCTTT. It encodes CASSLGLGDTEAFF. The J gene is TRBJ1-1, the V gene TRBV28; D is ambiguous. The germline V gene has CDR1 MDHEN and CDR2 SYDVKM. The CDR3 is 14 residues long. The V and J ends lost 2 bases and 3 bases respectively, with 10 bases between them.

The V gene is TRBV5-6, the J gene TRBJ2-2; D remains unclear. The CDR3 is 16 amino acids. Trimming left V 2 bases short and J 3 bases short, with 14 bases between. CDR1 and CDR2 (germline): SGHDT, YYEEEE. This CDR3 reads CASSFYPGLYTGELFF. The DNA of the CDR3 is TGTGCCAGCAGCTTCTATCCCGGGCTATACACCGGGGAGCTGTTTTTT.

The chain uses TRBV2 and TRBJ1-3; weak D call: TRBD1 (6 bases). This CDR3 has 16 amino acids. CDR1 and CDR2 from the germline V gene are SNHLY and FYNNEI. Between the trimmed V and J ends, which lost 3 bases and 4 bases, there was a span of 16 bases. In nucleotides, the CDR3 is TGTGCCAGCAGTGAGTGGGGGGCGGTAGAAGGAAACACCATATATTTT. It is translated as CASSEWGAVEGNTIYF.